One T cell receptor (beta chain) is described in this entry. The target antigen is unknown. The data were produced by immunoSEQ multiplex PCR, yet TCRdb's version contains in-frame clones alone and is incomplete. The table has 12,000 to 15,000 clones, roughly 78% seen once; the top ten hold under 35%. These data come from a study of vaccination effects on CD4 cells after COVID-19. Viral peptide pool expansion of antigen-specific CD4+ T cells preceded sequencing in the ViraFEST assay. Subsequent to less than twelve days of culture, CD4+ T cells were isolated. Infection with SARS-CoV-2 occurred in the person between March and December 2020, and PCR confirmed it. All participants had two doses of either the BNT162b2 or mRNA-1273 vaccine. The CDR3 loop spans 16 amino acids. V was clipped by 4 bases and J by 3 bases; unmatched bases: 6. Per germline, CDR1 SGHNT and CDR2 YYREEE (reference sequence).

The material sequenced was CD4+ T cells from PBMCs cultured with HCoV-NL63 spike peptides, taken after COVID-19 vaccination. The chain is built from TRBV5-4 and TRBJ2-2; 10 bases are a match to TRBD2. The receptor was isolated from a human donor who had a prior SARS-CoV-2 infection. The CDR3 sequence is CASSPPSGGDTGELFF. The CDR3 nucleotides read TGTGCCAGCAGCCCCCCTAGCGGGGGTGACACCGGGGAGCTGTTTTTT.